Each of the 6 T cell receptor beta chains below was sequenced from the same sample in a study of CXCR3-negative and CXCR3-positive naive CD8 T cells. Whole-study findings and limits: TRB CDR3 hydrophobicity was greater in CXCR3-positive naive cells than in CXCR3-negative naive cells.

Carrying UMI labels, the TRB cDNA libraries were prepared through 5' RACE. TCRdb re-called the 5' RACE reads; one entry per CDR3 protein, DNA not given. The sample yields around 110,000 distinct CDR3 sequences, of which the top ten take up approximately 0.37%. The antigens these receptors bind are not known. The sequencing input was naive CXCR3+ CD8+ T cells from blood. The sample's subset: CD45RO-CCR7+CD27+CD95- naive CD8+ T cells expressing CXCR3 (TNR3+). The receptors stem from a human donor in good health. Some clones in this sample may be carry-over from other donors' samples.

CDR3: CASSPTGIRETQYF. The chain uses TRBV14 and TRBJ2-5. Germline V lookup: CDR1 SGHDN, CDR2 FVKESK. The CDR3 spans 14 residues.

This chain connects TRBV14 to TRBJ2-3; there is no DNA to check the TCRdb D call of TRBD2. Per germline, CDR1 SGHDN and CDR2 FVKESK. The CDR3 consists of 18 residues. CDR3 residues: CASSQGLAGGSSTDTQYF. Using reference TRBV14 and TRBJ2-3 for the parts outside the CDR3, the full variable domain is EAGVTQFPSHSVIEKGQTVTLRCDPISGHDNLYWYRRVMGKEIKFLLHFVKESKQDESGMPNNRFLAERTGGTYSTLKVQPAELEDSGVYFCASSQGLAGGSSTDTQYFGPGTRLTVL.

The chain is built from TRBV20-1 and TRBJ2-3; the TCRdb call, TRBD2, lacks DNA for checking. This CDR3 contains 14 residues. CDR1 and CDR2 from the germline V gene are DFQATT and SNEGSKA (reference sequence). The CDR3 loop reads CSAEREPDTDTQYF.

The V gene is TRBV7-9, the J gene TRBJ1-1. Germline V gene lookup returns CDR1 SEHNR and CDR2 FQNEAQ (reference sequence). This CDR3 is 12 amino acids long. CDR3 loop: CASSATDTEAFF.

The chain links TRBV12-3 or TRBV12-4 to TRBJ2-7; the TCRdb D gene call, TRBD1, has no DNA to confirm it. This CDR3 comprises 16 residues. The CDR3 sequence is CASSDGNLNSGHEQYF.

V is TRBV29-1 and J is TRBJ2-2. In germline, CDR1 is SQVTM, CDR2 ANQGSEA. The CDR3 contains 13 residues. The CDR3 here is CSVEVAITGELFF.